This paragraph reports one T cell receptor beta chain. Its target is not known. With 6 bases removed from V and 5 bases from J, the gap between germline ends came to 23 bases. The CDR3 sequence is 17 residues long. The germline CDR1 and CDR2 sequences are LNHDA and SQIVND (reference sequence). Primers: 60 Vbeta forward and 13 Jbeta reverse. Sequencing used immunoSEQ multiplex PCR; TCRdb keeps in-frame clones, though not all of them. This table has about 160,000 clones, about 81% appearing once. The entry originates in a study of cytomegalovirus exposure and HLA in healthy donors. These donors counted as nominally healthy when sampled, but unrecorded immune exposures were likely. Whole-study results and caveats: Cytomegalovirus status was reportedly diagnosed by the classifier with high specificity and sensitivity. When a later analysis was performed, an Asian-associated ancestry cluster reportedly had fewer N-insertions than the roughly 700-donor mean. Judged likely to be a sequencing artifact was a cluster of highly shared sequence variants.

The sequenced sample consisted of PBMCs. The gene calls are TRBV19 and TRBJ1-5; D might be TRBD1 (6 bases). This receptor was taken from a girl aged 5 to 17 in good health and CMV-seropositive. The CDR3 region is CASSNPRRQVIHQPQHF. Here the CDR3 DNA reads TGTGCCAGTAGCAACCCCCGAAGACAGGTCATTCATCAGCCCCAGCATTTT.